Shown below are 2 T cell receptor beta chains from a single sample sequenced in a study of T cell clones after liver transplantation. Some clones are missing from TCRdb's copy, which holds only in-frame ones; the method was immunoSEQ multiplex PCR. This table has 75,000 to 95,000 clones, approximately 87% appearing once. The sequencing used CD4+ T cells from blood, collected at the 22-month timepoint. The receptor set was obtained from a human patient who received a liver transplant. A subset of T cells may come from the graft donor.

The chain employs TRBV30 and TRBJ2-3; 12 nucleotides align to TRBD1. Germline V gene sequence: CDR1 GTSNPN, CDR2 SVGIG (reference sequence). The CDR3 spans 13 residues. With V trimmed by 8 bases and J by 4 bases, 4 bases remained unmatched. CDR3 sequence: CALGTGGADTQYF. In DNA, the CDR3 is TGTGCCCTTGGGACAGGGGGCGCAGATACGCAGTATTTT.

The gene calls are TRBV5-6 and TRBJ2-3, with 12 bases lining up with TRBD2. Germline lookup yields CDR1 SGHDT and CDR2 YYEEEE. V lost 7 bases, J lost 6 bases, and 12 bases stayed unmatched. The CDR3 length is 16 residues. The DNA for the CDR3 is TGTGCCAGCTTTTTGTCGACTAGCGGGGGCTCCGATACGCAGTATTTT. This sequence encodes CASFLSTSGGSDTQYF. Using reference TRBV5-6 and TRBJ2-3 for the parts outside the CDR3, the full variable domain is DAGVTQSPTHLIKTRGQQVTLRCSPKSGHDTVSWYQQALGQGPQFIFQYYEEEERQRGNFPDRFSGHQFPNYSSELNVNALLLGDSALYLCASFLSTSGGSDTQYFGPGTRLTVL.